This T cell receptor (beta chain) stems from a study of blood T cells in healthy people across ages. Germline V gene sequence: CDR1 LNHDA, CDR2 SQIVND (reference sequence). The CDR3 length is 15 residues. J gave up 9 bases and V 1 base, and 8 bases lay outside the gene matches. The authors ran a second PCR of about 6 to 12 cycles using a sample-barcoded 5' primer and a J-beta primer mix. Sequencing yielded, for each sample, at least 2.5 million paired-end reads carrying CDR3. TCRdb re-called the 5' RACE reads with MiXCR, one entry per CDR3 protein. The top ten clones hold 0.75% of a sample with around 990,000 distinct CDR3 sequences, 20% to 25% of them seen once. These same data were also listed under a study on T cells of mothers and their children.

The chain carries TRBV19 and TRBJ2-4; TRBD1 agrees at 8 bases. Sequencing input: blood. The sequence came from a girl aged 2 to 9 in good health. The chain's CDR3 is CASSIAPDRASIQYF. The CDR3 coding sequence is TGTGCCAGTAGTATAGCCCCGGACAGGGCGAGCATTCAGTACTTC.